The 2 T cell receptor beta chains reported below all come from one sample, sequenced in a study of blood T cell repertoires in COVID-19. This table comes from immunoSEQ multiplex PCR, and its TCRdb copy is limited to in-frame clones, with some not included. The profile shows about 60,000 clones, about 90% of them singletons. Sample: peripheral blood. These receptors all come from a man in his 60s with acute or convalescent COVID-19.

This clone was observed a handful of times. The V call is TRBV6-1, the J call TRBJ2-5; D is undetermined. CDR1 is MNHNS, CDR2 SASEGT, per germline. The CDR3 is 18 residues long. V shed 4 bases and J shed 3 bases, with 24 bases lying between them. The CDR3 sequence is CASSATTVRLRAKETQYF. As DNA, the CDR3 is TGTGCCAGCAGTGCCACCACCGTGAGGTTGCGCGCAAAAGAGACCCAGTACTTC.

This chain connects TRBV18 to TRBJ1-6, with 10 nucleotides matching TRBD1. The CDR3 extends over 16 amino acids. Germline trimming cut 4 bases from V and 9 bases from J; bases unmatched to any gene: 9. The germline V gene encodes CDR1 KGHSH and CDR2 LQKENI. The CDR3 bases are TGTGCCAGCTCACTCACGACAGGGGGCCAGACTTCACCCCTCCACTTT. It codes for CASSLTTGGQTSPLHF.